These 23 T cell receptor beta chains originate from one sample sequenced in a study of regulatory T cells in long-lasting Graves disease. As to time point: newly diagnosed GD, antithyroid drugs for less than 3 months. PBMC RNA was the source of the TCR library. Building the TCR beta libraries relied on iRepertoire HTBI primers, and CDR3 regions underwent Arm-PCR. TCRdb passed the multiplex PCR reads through MiXCR, listing each CDR3 protein once. This table has more than 300,000 distinct CDR3 sequences, 12% appearing once. These data were also filed under a second study, of T cells in Graves' hyperthyroidism and ophthalmopathy.

The sequencing here drew on peripheral blood mononuclear cells (PBMCs), taken at new diagnosis, from a patient treated with antithyroid drugs. Every receptor here comes from a woman aged 18-29 years with Graves disease.

This clonotype was recorded many times. V and J are TRBV28 and TRBJ1-2; no definite D call. The germline CDR1 and CDR2 sequences are MDHEN and SYDVKM. Trimming shortened V by 3 bases and J by 7 bases, and 15 bases separated the two germline ends. The CDR3 extends over 14 amino acids. Here the CDR3 reads CASSFRSRLSGYTF. In DNA, the CDR3 is TGTGCCAGCAGTTTTCGATCCAGACTCTCTGGCTACACCTTC.

The chain uses TRBV7-9 and TRBJ1-4; a weak D match, TRBD1 (5 bases). The CDR3 length is 15 residues. Germline CDR1 SEHNR, CDR2 FQNEAQ (reference sequence). V was cut by 4 bases and J by 4 bases, with 13 bases left in between. This chain's CDR3 is CASSSPDSRNEKLFF. CDR3 sequence (DNA): TGTGCCAGCAGCTCTCCAGACAGCCGTAATGAAAAACTGTTTTTT.

This clonotype occurred many times. The chain carries TRBV6-1 and TRBJ1-4; D is perhaps TRBD1 (6 bases). CDR1 MNHNS and CDR2 SASEGT come from the germline V gene. Trimming left V 5 bases short and J 3 bases short, with 10 bases between. This CDR3 is 14 amino acids long. For the CDR3, the DNA is TGTGCCAGCAGTCGTACAGGGTCTAATGAAAAACTGTTTTTT. Residues: CASSRTGSNEKLFF.

This clonotype occurred many times. V usage is TRBV12-3 or TRBV12-4 and J usage is TRBJ1-1; D gene ambiguous. This CDR3 has 17 amino acids. V was shortened by 3 bases and J by 0 bases, with 17 bases between the two germline ends. CDR3: CASSFGVPYIMNTEAFF. The CDR3 DNA follows: TGTGCCAGCAGTTTCGGGGTTCCCTACATCATGAACACTGAAGCTTTCTTT.

Concerning this clonotype itself: This could be a read error, since a much larger clone is one nucleotide away. It is likely a read error, because the conserved phenylalanine at the end of the CDR3 is missing. The chain joins TRBV6-1 to TRBJ1-2; 7 bases are shared with TRBD1. This CDR3 contains 14 residues. Unmatched junction bases numbered 7, after V lost 5 bases and J lost 4 bases. CDR1 is MNHNS and CDR2 is SASEGT in the germline V gene. The CDR3 spells CASSTDRRVYGYTL. The CDR3 DNA is TGTGCCAGCAGTACGGACAGGCGGGTCTATGGCTACACCTTA.

Ten or more counts support this clonotype. The chain recombines TRBV7-2 with TRBJ1-2; D possibly corresponds to TRBD1 (5 bases). Trimming left V 5 bases short and J 6 bases short, with 7 bases between. CDR1 is SGHTA, CDR2 FQGNSA, per germline. This CDR3 region has 11 residues. The CDR3 region is CASSKGNGYTF. CDR3 sequence (DNA): TGTGCCAGCAGCAAGGGGAATGGCTACACCTTC.

The chain carries TRBV14 and TRBJ2-1, with D perhaps matching TRBD2 (6 bases). CDR1 SGHDN and CDR2 FVKESK come from the germline V gene. The CDR3 consists of 20 residues. Trimming cost V 4 bases and J 1 base, with 26 bases left between them. CDR3 nucleotides: TGTGCCAGCAGCCTCTACGGTCGTAAGTGGGCTGGAGGGTCCTACAATGAGCAGTTCTTC. Amino acid sequence: CASSLYGRKWAGGSYNEQFF.

Of note for this clonotype: Since a much larger clone is just one base distant, this may be a read error. The chain joins TRBV29-1 to TRBJ2-7, with 8 positions matching TRBD1. The germline V gene has CDR1 SQVTM and CDR2 ANQGSEA. V lost 7 bases, J lost 0 bases, and 5 bases stayed unmatched. There are 13 residues in the CDR3. CDR3 DNA: TGCAGCGCCAGACAGGGGAGCTCCTACGAGCAGTACTTC. This encodes CSARQGSSYEQYF.

As to this clonotype: A read error likely explains this, since a far larger clone differs by one base. A read error is likely, as this CDR3 ends without the conserved phenylalanine or tryptophan. The gene calls are TRBV12-3 or TRBV12-4 and TRBJ2-1, with D perhaps TRBD1 or TRBD2 (5 bases each). Near its end, the DNA agrees better with TRBJ2-5, so the J call may be wrong. CDR3 length: 13 amino acids. In DNA form, the CDR3 reads TGTGCCAGCAGTTTTGGGGGAACTAAGACCCAGTACCTC. Encoded protein: CASSFGGTKTQYL.

The table lists this clonotype with many counts. The chain combines TRBV11-2 with TRBJ1-1; 7 bases are shared with TRBD1. Germline CDR1 reads SGHAT; CDR2 reads FQNNGV. The trim removed 4 bases at V and 2 bases at J, leaving 7 bases unmatched. The CDR3 extends over 15 amino acids. The CDR3 DNA reads as TGTGCCAGCAGCTACCGACAGGGTGGCAACACTGAAGCTTTCTTT. This sequence encodes CASSYRQGGNTEAFF. The variable domain in full, with the rest retrieved from reference TRBV11-2 and TRBJ1-1, is EAGVAQSPRYKIIEKRQSVAFWCNPISGHATLYWYQQILGQGPKLLIQFQNNGVVDDSQLPKDRFSAERLKGVDSTLKIQPAKLEDSAVYLCASSYRQGGNTEAFFGQGTRLTVV.

This clonotype appeared many times. The gene calls are TRBV18 and TRBJ1-6; D unclear. Deletions cut 0 bases from V and 4 bases from J, with 10 bases between. Per germline, CDR1 KGHSH and CDR2 LQKENI. This CDR3 has 16 amino acids. The CDR3 is CASSPPAAEYNSPLHF. CDR3 coding DNA: TGTGCCAGCTCACCACCGGCAGCCGAATATAATTCACCCCTCCACTTT.

V and J are TRBV29-1 and TRBJ2-7; TRBD1 is a possible D gene (6 bases). Germline V gene lookup returns CDR1 SQVTM and CDR2 ANQGSEA. CDR3 length equals 11 residues. V dropped 4 bases and J dropped 12 bases, with 16 bases sitting between them. The CDR3 DNA follows: TGCAGCGTTGTATTTGAGGGGGTACCGTACGTC. Its protein product is CSVVFEGVPYV.

As DNA, the CDR3 is TGTGCCAGCGGGGCAACCGGGGAGCTGTTTTTT. Translated: CASGATGELFF. The chain combines TRBV28 with TRBJ2-2, with D perhaps matching TRBD1 (5 bases). Germline values: CDR1 MDHEN, CDR2 SYDVKM. This CDR3 is built from 11 residues. V lost 8 bases, J lost 5 bases, and 6 bases lay in between.

The chain joins TRBV28 to TRBJ2-5, with 9 positions matching TRBD1. V shed 4 bases, J shed 3 bases, and the junction held 18 bases outside the gene matches. Germline loops: CDR1 MDHEN, CDR2 SYDVKM. The CDR3 is 19 residues long. This CDR3 reads CASSSTKVGWTGEEETQYF. DNA for the CDR3: TGTGCCAGCAGTTCCACCAAGGTCGGGTGGACAGGGGAAGAAGAGACCCAGTACTTC.

This chain uses TRBV14 with TRBJ2-1, with D unclear. The CDR3 contains 15 residues. The germline gives CDR1 SGHDN, CDR2 FVKESK. Deletions cut 4 bases from V and 6 bases from J, with 16 bases between. The DNA for the CDR3 is TGTGCCAGCAGCCTACCAGGTCCGATTACCAATGAGCAGTTCTTC. It translates to CASSLPGPITNEQFF.

The chain uses TRBV2 and TRBJ2-7; D might be TRBD1 or TRBD2, each matching 5 bases. CDR3 size: 14 residues. Germline V gene data show CDR1 as SNHLY and CDR2 as FYNNEI. The V gene lost 3 bases and the J gene lost 4 bases, with 13 bases spanning the gap. Here the CDR3 DNA reads TGTGCCAGCAGTGATTCCGGGACGGTATACGAGCAGTACGTC. It is translated as CASSDSGTVYEQYV.

This clonotype was found a few times. The chain is built from TRBV7-9 and TRBJ2-3, with TRBD1 as a possible D gene (6 bases). Germline values: CDR1 SEHNR, CDR2 FQNEAQ (reference sequence). Between the trimmed V and J ends, which lost 5 bases and 2 bases, there was a span of 14 bases. CDR3 length equals 15 residues. The CDR3 reads CASSGSGAVTDTQYF. The DNA of the CDR3 is TGTGCCAGCAGCGGCTCAGGGGCGGTCACAGATACGCAGTATTTT. The complete variable domain, with remaining parts taken from reference TRBV7-9 and TRBJ2-3, reads DTGVSQNPRHKITKRGQNVTFRCDPISEHNRLYWYRQTLGQGPEFLTYFQNEAQLEKSRLLSDRFSAERPKGSFSTLEIQRTEQGDSAMYLCASSGSGAVTDTQYFGPGTRLTVL.

This clonotype was seen only a few times. The chain recombines TRBV15 with TRBJ2-7, with 8 bases identical to TRBD2. The CDR3 is 16 amino acids. The germline gives CDR1 LNHNV, CDR2 YYDKDF (reference sequence). Germline trimming cut 5 bases from V and 4 bases from J; bases unmatched to any gene: 13. DNA for the CDR3: TGTGCCACCAGCGCCCAACGGGGGGGGTTCGGTTACGAGCAGTACTTC. This encodes CATSAQRGGFGYEQYF.

This clonotype was observed a few times. The chain combines TRBV11-3 with TRBJ2-1, with TRBD2 matching 10 bases. V was pared by 5 bases and J by 2 bases, with 6 bases of the junction left unmatched. Germline V gene lookup returns CDR1 SGHNT and CDR2 YENEEA. The CDR3 length is 16 residues. The DNA of the CDR3 is TGTGCCAGCAGCGGGAAGGGACTAGCGACCTACAATGAGCAGTTCTTC. Its translation: CASSGKGLATYNEQFF.

This clonotype was detected only a few times. The gene calls are TRBV19 and TRBJ2-1; 8 nucleotides align to TRBD1. The germline CDR1 and CDR2 sequences are LNHDA and SQIVND (reference sequence). The V gene end was trimmed by 3 bases and the J gene end by 7 bases; junction bases not matched to a gene: 2. This CDR3 region has 13 residues. The chain's CDR3 is CASSMTGVNEQFF. For the CDR3, the DNA is TGTGCCAGTAGTATGACAGGGGTGAATGAGCAGTTCTTC.

This clonotype was picked up many times. The gene calls are TRBV7-9 and TRBJ1-4; D not certain. Trimming cost V 4 bases and J 0 bases, with 12 bases left between them. Germline CDR1 is SEHNR and CDR2 is FQNEAQ (reference sequence). The CDR3 covers 16 residues. The CDR3 nucleotides read TGTGCCAGCAGCTCCCTCGACTTTCCAACTAATGAAAAACTGTTTTTT. As protein: CASSSLDFPTNEKLFF.

This clonotype was picked up many times. The gene calls are TRBV7-2 and TRBJ2-7; D possibly corresponds to TRBD1 (6 bases). V was shortened by 5 bases and J by 9 bases, with 11 bases between the two germline ends. Germline V gives CDR1 SGHTA, CDR2 FQGNSA. The CDR3 has 11 residues. CDR3 sequence (DNA): TGTGCCAGCAGCACCACAGGGAGGCAGTACTTC. This sequence encodes CASSTTGRQYF. The variable domain in full, with the rest retrieved from reference TRBV7-2 and TRBJ2-7, is GAGVSQSPSNKVTEKGKDVELRCDPISGHTALYWYRQSLGQGLEFLIYFQGNSAPDKSGLPSDRFSAERTGGSVSTLTIQRTQQEDSAVYLCASSTTGRQYFGPGTRLTVT.

CDR3 in DNA: TGTGCCAGCAGCTTAGTGCTAGCGGAAACCTACAATGAGCAGTTCTTC. Translating gives CASSLVLAETYNEQFF. The chain links TRBV7-9 to TRBJ2-1, with 7 bases aligning to TRBD2. The germline V gene has CDR1 SEHNR and CDR2 FQNEAQ (reference sequence). The ends lost 1 base at V and 2 bases at J; junction bases unmatched: 5. The CDR3 has 16 residues.